Listed here are 21 T cell receptor beta chains from one sample, sequenced in a study of blood T cell repertoires in COVID-19. Profiling relied on immunoSEQ multiplex PCR, and the TCRdb table lists in-frame clones only, not all of them. The sample contains approximately 240,000 clones, approximately 86% of which appear only once. Sequences were obtained from peripheral blood. Receptor source: a woman between 55 and 75 years old with active or convalescent COVID-19.

Only one count was recorded for this clone. This rearrangement joins TRBV5-1 to TRBJ1-4; 7 positions match TRBD1. V shed 0 bases and J 7 bases; nucleotides not matched to a gene: 6. The CDR3 covers 15 residues. Per germline, CDR1 SGHRS and CDR2 YFSETQ. The CDR3 sequence is CASSLVRGESEKLFF. The CDR3 coding sequence is TGCGCCAGCAGCTTGGTCAGGGGGGAGAGTGAAAAACTGTTTTTT. Using reference TRBV5-1 and TRBJ1-4 for the parts outside the CDR3, the full variable domain is KAGVTQTPRYLIKTRGQQVTLSCSPISGHRSVSWYQQTPGQGLQFLFEYFSETQRNKGNFPGRFSGRQFSNSRSEMNVSTLELGDSALYLCASSLVRGESEKLFFGSGTQLSVL.

The chain couples TRBV5-1 to TRBJ2-6, with 13 positions matching TRBD2. Per the germline V gene, CDR1 is SGHRS and CDR2 is YFSETQ. This CDR3 region has 19 residues. V lost 4 bases to trimming and J lost 0 bases; unmatched junction nucleotides: 7. The CDR3 region has the DNA TGCGCCAGCAGCCGCGCGGGACTAGCGGGAAGCTCTGGGGCCAACGTCCTGACTTTC. It specifies CASSRAGLAGSSGANVLTF. Variable domain in full (rest from reference TRBV5-1 and TRBJ2-6): KAGVTQTPRYLIKTRGQQVTLSCSPISGHRSVSWYQQTPGQGLQFLFEYFSETQRNKGNFPGRFSGRQFSNSRSEMNVSTLELGDSALYLCASSRAGLAGSSGANVLTFGAGSRLTVL.

In its sample, this clone was seen a few times. This chain uses TRBV18 with TRBJ2-5; 7 bases line up with TRBD1. The CDR3 is made up of 13 amino acids. With V trimmed by 9 bases and J by 0 bases, 4 bases remained unmatched. Germline loops: CDR1 KGHSH, CDR2 LQKENI. The CDR3 nucleotides are TGTGCCAGTTCCGGGACAGACCAAGAGACCCAGTACTTC. Translating it yields CASSGTDQETQYF.

V is TRBV6-1 and J is TRBJ1-5; the D is unclear. The germline CDR1 and CDR2 sequences are MNHNS and SASEGT. This CDR3 comprises 15 residues. V lost 1 base to trimming and J lost 1 base, with 8 bases between them. The CDR3 spells CASSEVPESNQPQHF. In DNA form, the CDR3 reads TGTGCCAGCAGTGAAGTACCTGAGAGCAATCAGCCCCAGCATTTT.

This clone was picked up a small number of times. CDR3 nucleotide sequence: TGTGCCAGTAGTATACTCAGGGGACAAGCTTTCTTT. Its translation: CASSILRGQAFF. The gene calls are TRBV19 and TRBJ1-1; a possible D gene is TRBD1 (6 bases). V was cut by 2 bases and J by 9 bases, with 10 bases left in between. This CDR3 is built from 12 residues. The germline V gene has CDR1 LNHDA and CDR2 SQIVND (reference sequence).

The CDR3 DNA follows: TGTGCCAGCAGCTTGACAGGGTCTGACACCGGGGAGCTGTTTTTT. This encodes CASSLTGSDTGELFF. The gene calls are TRBV7-3 and TRBJ2-2, with TRBD1 matching over 7 bases. The trim removed 3 bases at V and 3 bases at J, leaving 4 bases unmatched. The length of the CDR3 is 15 residues. Germline V gene sequence: CDR1 SGHTA, CDR2 FQGTGA.

The rearrangement uses TRBV25-1 and TRBJ2-5, with a weak D call TRBD2 (6 bases). Germline values: CDR1 MGHDK, CDR2 SYGVNS. V lost 3 bases and J 3 bases, leaving 8 bases between the germline ends. The CDR3 is 13 amino acids. CDR3 sequence: CASSDWGEETQYF. In DNA, the CDR3 is TGTGCCAGCAGTGATTGGGGGGAAGAGACCCAGTACTTC.

The genes are TRBV2 and TRBJ1-6; 7 nucleotides line up with TRBD1. Germline CDR1 is SNHLY and CDR2 is FYNNEI. The V and J ends lost 6 bases and 3 bases, in that order; junction bases with no gene match: 5. CDR3 length equals 15 residues. CDR3 in DNA: TGTGCCAGCAGCCAGGGGGACGGCTATAATTCACCCCTCCACTTT. This sequence encodes CASSQGDGYNSPLHF.

The CDR3 coding sequence is TGTGCCATCAGTGGGACAGGGCACACTGAAGCTTTCTTT. Its translation is CAISGTGHTEAFF. The chain uses TRBV10-3 and TRBJ1-1, with 8 bases aligning to TRBD1. Germline CDR1 and CDR2: ENHRY and SYGVKD. The CDR3 loop spans 13 amino acids. Unmatched junction bases numbered 1, after V lost 4 bases and J lost 3 bases.

The chain links TRBV3-1 (or the pseudogene TRBV3-2) to TRBJ1-2; D possibly corresponds to TRBD1 (5 bases). The V gene's germline CDR1 is LGHDT and CDR2 YNNKEL (reference sequence). The CDR3 loop spans 17 amino acids. Trimming took off 4 bases at V and 6 bases at J, with 24 bases between the two ends. CDR3 sequence: CASSPPAVGLGEDGYTF. The CDR3, as DNA: TGTGCCAGCAGCCCCCCTGCGGTGGGGTTAGGGGAGGATGGCTACACCTTC.

The rearrangement uses TRBV5-1 and TRBJ2-7; TRBD2 matches at 9 bases. Trimming removed 5 bases from V and 4 bases from J; junction bases left unmatched: 13. The germline V gene encodes CDR1 SGHRS and CDR2 YFSETQ. CDR3 length: 16 residues. CDR3 in amino acids: CASRRTTGSGGYEQYF. The CDR3 DNA reads as TGCGCCAGCAGAAGGACGACCGGAAGCGGGGGGTACGAGCAGTACTTC.

The chain combines TRBV11-2 with TRBJ1-3, with D tentatively TRBD1 (5 bases). CDR1 and CDR2 from the germline V gene are SGHAT and FQNNGV. V was trimmed by 1 base and J by 0 bases, leaving 7 bases between them. CDR3 length equals 15 residues. The CDR3 spells CASSLGGISGNTIYF. The CDR3 DNA reads as TGTGCCAGCAGCTTAGGGGGCATCTCTGGAAACACCATATATTTT.

The chain couples TRBV19 to TRBJ2-3; a possible D gene is TRBD1 (5 bases). Germline V gene lookup returns CDR1 LNHDA and CDR2 SQIVND (reference sequence). The germline V and J ends were trimmed by 0 bases and 2 bases, with 9 bases remaining between them. The CDR3 extends over 15 amino acids. CDR3 residues: CASSIDRVHTDTQYF. CDR3 sequence (DNA): TGTGCCAGTAGTATAGACAGGGTTCACACAGATACGCAGTATTTT.

V is TRBV3-1 (or the pseudogene TRBV3-2) and J is TRBJ1-4; D remains unclear. There are 15 residues in the CDR3. Germline loops: CDR1 LGHDT, CDR2 YNNKEL (reference sequence). Trimming stripped 0 bases from V and 2 bases from J, with 7 bases between. This chain's CDR3 is CASSQDWETNEKLFF. CDR3 DNA sequence: TGTGCCAGCAGCCAAGATTGGGAGACTAATGAAAAACTGTTTTTT.

CDR3: CASSIPGLPTDTQYF. The CDR3 coding sequence is TGTGCCAGTAGTATTCCGGGACTACCCACAGATACGCAGTATTTT. The rearrangement links TRBV19 to TRBJ2-3, with 7 bases fitting TRBD2. The CDR3 sequence is 15 residues long. V gave up 3 bases and J gave up 2 bases; unmatched junction bases: 5. CDR1 and CDR2 (germline): LNHDA, SQIVND (reference sequence).

This chain connects TRBV6-5 to TRBJ1-4; D is possibly TRBD1 (5 bases). The CDR3 sequence is 15 residues long. V shed 7 bases and J shed 8 bases, with 20 bases lying between them. Germline V CDR1 and CDR2: MNHEY, SVGAGI. CDR3: CASTEGIGSVEKLFF. In nucleotides, the CDR3 is TGTGCCAGCACGGAGGGGATTGGGAGCGTGGAAAAACTGTTTTTT.

The chain carries TRBV30 and TRBJ1-4; D gene unclear. V was shortened by 0 bases and J by 1 base, with 15 bases between the two germline ends. Germline CDR1 reads GTSNPN; CDR2 reads SVGIG (reference sequence). There are 17 residues in the CDR3. The CDR3 DNA reads as TGTGCCTGGAGTGTACCCCTCGGGAGTGTAACTAATGAAAAACTGTTTTTT. Translating gives CAWSVPLGSVTNEKLFF.

The chain carries TRBV19 and TRBJ1-2; 7 bases are a match to TRBD1. Germline CDR1 LNHDA, CDR2 SQIVND (reference sequence). CDR3 size: 14 residues. Germline trimming cut 8 bases from V and 2 bases from J; bases unmatched to any gene: 8. The CDR3 region is CASSGQALNYGYTF. Written as DNA, the CDR3 is TGTGCCAGTTCTGGACAGGCGCTAAACTATGGCTACACCTTC.

This chain connects TRBV18 to TRBJ1-3; D is perhaps TRBD1 (5 bases). Germline V CDR1 and CDR2: KGHSH, LQKENI. V lost 1 base and J lost 14, with 15 bases in between. This CDR3 is built from 13 residues. CDR3 residues: CASSPRQGNPLYF. For the CDR3, the DNA is TGTGCCAGCTCACCACGGCAGGGAAATCCTCTATATTTT.

V gene TRBV30 combines with J gene TRBJ1-2; 7 bases are shared with TRBD1. The germline V gene encodes CDR1 GTSNPN and CDR2 SVGIG (reference sequence). The V segment lost 2 bases and the J segment 4 bases; nucleotides outside the gene matches: 4. The CDR3 has 13 residues. The CDR3 nucleotides are TGTGCCTGGAGTACTACAGGGGCCTATGGCTACACCTTC. Protein product: CAWSTTGAYGYTF.

The chain employs TRBV6-4 and TRBJ2-7; weak D call: TRBD1 (6 bases). Trimming took off 5 bases at V and 3 bases at J, with 14 bases between the two ends. This CDR3 spans 14 amino acids. Per the germline V gene, CDR1 is MRHNA and CDR2 is SNTAGT. The chain's CDR3 is CASSLPGHSYEQYV. The CDR3 bases are TGTGCCAGCAGTTTACCGGGACACAGCTACGAGCAGTACGTC.